The sequence of this TCR beta chain was determined in a study of cytomegalovirus exposure and HLA in healthy donors. Regarding this clone: Its antigen is not identified.

Whole-study findings and limits: For TCR beta chains, V- and J-gene trimming was later linked to a missense DCLRE1C variant.

Primers for the PCR totalled 60 Vbeta and 13 Jbeta. The data were produced by immunoSEQ multiplex PCR, yet TCRdb's version contains in-frame clones alone and is incomplete. The sample lists 150,000 or so clones, approximately 86% seen once, with about 6.4% in the top ten. The CDR3 covers 14 residues. V was cut by 0 bases and J by 5 bases, with 11 bases left in between. Per germline, CDR1 SGHDT and CDR2 YYEEEE. The clonotype comes from a woman aged 50 to 65 in good health and CMV-seropositive. Sequencing input: PBMCs. The V and J genes are TRBV5-6 and TRBJ1-1, with a tentative D call TRBD1 (6 bases). For the CDR3, the DNA is TGTGCCAGCAGCTTGGGAAGCGGACAGACTGAAGCTTTCTTT. This codes for CASSLGSGQTEAFF.